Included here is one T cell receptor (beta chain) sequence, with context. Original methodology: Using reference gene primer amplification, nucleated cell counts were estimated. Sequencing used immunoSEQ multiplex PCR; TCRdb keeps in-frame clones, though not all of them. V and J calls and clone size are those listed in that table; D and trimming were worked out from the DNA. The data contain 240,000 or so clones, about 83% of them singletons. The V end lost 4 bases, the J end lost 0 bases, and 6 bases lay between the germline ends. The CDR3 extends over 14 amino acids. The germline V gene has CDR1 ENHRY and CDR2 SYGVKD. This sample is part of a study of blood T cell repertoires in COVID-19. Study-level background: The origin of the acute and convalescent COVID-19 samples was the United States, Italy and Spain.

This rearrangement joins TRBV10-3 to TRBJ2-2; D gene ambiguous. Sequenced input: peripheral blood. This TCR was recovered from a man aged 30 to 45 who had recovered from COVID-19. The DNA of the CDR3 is TGTGCCATCAGTGGAGGTGCGAACACCGGGGAGCTGTTTTTT. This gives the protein CAISGGANTGELFF.